The clone carrying this T cell receptor (beta chain) was seen a few times. Its antigen is as yet unknown. This sample is part of a study of post-analysis software for immune sequencing data. Study in general: Included among the disease courses, which were recorded for the cohort, were relapsing-remitting, secondary progressive and progressive-relapsing multiple sclerosis.

cDNA libraries of TCR beta carried unique molecular identifiers. TCRdb redid the calling of the PCR reads with MiXCR, one entry per CDR3 protein. The table includes about 680,000 distinct CDR3 sequences, over 45% detected once. General study results and limits: By F measure, strong co-clustering occurred among samples prepared in the same batch. Patients with multiple sclerosis recorded significantly lower normalized Chao1 diversity than controls, the study found.

Sequences were obtained from blood. This clonotype originated in a girl aged 2-15 years with multiple sclerosis.

DNA of the CDR3: TGTGCCAGCAGCTTATTGCGGACTAGCCGGGTATACAATGAGCAGTTCTTC. Its protein product is CASSLLRTSRVYNEQFF. The rearrangement joins TRBV7-9 to TRBJ2-1, with 8 positions matching TRBD2. The germline V gene has CDR1 SEHNR and CDR2 FQNEAQ (reference sequence). V dropped 2 bases and J dropped 4; count of bases not matched to a gene: 10. CDR3 length: 17 amino acids. Variable domain in full (rest from reference TRBV7-9 and TRBJ2-1): DTGVSQNPRHKITKRGQNVTFRCDPISEHNRLYWYRQTLGQGPEFLTYFQNEAQLEKSRLLSDRFSAERPKGSFSTLEIQRTEQGDSAMYLCASSLLRTSRVYNEQFFGPGTRLTVL.